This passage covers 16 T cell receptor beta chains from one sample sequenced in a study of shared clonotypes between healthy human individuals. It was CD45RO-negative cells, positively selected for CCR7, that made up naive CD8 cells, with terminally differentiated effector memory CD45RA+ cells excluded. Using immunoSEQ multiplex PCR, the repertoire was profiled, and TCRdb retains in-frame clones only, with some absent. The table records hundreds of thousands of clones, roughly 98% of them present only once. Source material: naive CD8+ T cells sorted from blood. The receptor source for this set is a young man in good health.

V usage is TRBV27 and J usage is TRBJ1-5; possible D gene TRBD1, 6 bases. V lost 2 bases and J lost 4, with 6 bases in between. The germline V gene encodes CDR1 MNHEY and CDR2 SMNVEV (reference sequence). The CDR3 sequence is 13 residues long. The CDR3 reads CASSLGTNQPQHF. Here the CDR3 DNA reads TGTGCCAGCAGTTTAGGGACAAATCAGCCCCAGCATTTT.

CDR3 sequence reads: CASSFDRAGSYNEQFF. CDR3 nucleotides: TGCGCCAGCAGCTTTGACCGGGCCGGCTCCTACAATGAGCAGTTCTTC. This rearrangement joins TRBV5-1 to TRBJ2-1; D is undetermined. Trimming removed 2 bases from V and 0 bases from J, with 12 bases in between. This CDR3 has 16 amino acids. Germline CDR1 and CDR2: SGHRS and YFSETQ.

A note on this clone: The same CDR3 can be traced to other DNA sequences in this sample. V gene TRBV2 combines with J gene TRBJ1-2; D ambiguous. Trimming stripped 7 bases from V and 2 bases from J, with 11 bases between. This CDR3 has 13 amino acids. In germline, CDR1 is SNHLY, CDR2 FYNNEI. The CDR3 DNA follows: TGTGCCAGCATGGGAAGGATCAACTATGGCTACACCTTC. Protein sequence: CASMGRINYGYTF.

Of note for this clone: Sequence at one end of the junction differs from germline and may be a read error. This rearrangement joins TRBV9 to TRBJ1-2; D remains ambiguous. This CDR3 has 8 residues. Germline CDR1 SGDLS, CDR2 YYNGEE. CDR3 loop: CASRPGFF. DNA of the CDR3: TGTGCCAGCCGGCCGGGATTCTTC.

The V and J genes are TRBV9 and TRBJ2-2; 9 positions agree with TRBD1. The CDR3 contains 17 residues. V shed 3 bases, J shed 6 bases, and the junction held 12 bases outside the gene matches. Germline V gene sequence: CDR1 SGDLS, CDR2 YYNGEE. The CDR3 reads CASSGPGDRVASGELFF. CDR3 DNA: TGTGCCAGCAGCGGGCCCGGGGACAGGGTAGCCTCCGGGGAGCTGTTTTTT.

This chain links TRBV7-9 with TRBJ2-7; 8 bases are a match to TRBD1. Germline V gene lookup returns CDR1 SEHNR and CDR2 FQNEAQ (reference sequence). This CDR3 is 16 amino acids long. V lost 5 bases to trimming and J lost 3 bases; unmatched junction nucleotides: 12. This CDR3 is CASSPSTGVEVYEQYF. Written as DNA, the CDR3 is TGTGCCAGCAGCCCCTCGACAGGGGTAGAGGTCTACGAGCAGTACTTC.

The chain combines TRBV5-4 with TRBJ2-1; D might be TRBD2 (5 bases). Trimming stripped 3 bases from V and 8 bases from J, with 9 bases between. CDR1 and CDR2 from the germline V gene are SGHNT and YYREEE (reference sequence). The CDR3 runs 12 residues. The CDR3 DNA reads TGTGCCAGCAGCTCCGTGGACTATGAGCAGTTCTTC. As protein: CASSSVDYEQFF.

The CDR3 region has the DNA TGTGCCAGCAGACTCCCCGACAGGGGAGAGACCCAGTACTTC. Amino acid sequence: CASRLPDRGETQYF. V is TRBV5-7 and J is TRBJ2-5, with 8 bases identical to TRBD1. TRBV5-7 is sorted into the ORF group, with uncertain function. The CDR3 runs 14 residues. Unmatched junction bases numbered 7, after V lost 5 bases and J lost 4 bases.

The DNA of the CDR3 is TGCGCCAGCAGGGACACCTACGAGCAGTACTTC. Translation gives CASRDTYEQYF. The chain couples TRBV10-2 to TRBJ2-7; TRBD1 might be the D (5 bases). This CDR3 region has 11 residues. CDR1 and CDR2 (germline): WSHSY, SAAADI. V was cut by 6 bases and J by 2 bases, with 5 bases left in between.

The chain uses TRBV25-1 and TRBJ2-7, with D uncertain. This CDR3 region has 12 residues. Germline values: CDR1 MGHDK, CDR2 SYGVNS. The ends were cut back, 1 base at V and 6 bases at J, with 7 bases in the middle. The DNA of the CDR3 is TGTGCCAGCAGTGAATGGACCCGCGAGCAGTACTTC. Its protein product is CASSEWTREQYF.

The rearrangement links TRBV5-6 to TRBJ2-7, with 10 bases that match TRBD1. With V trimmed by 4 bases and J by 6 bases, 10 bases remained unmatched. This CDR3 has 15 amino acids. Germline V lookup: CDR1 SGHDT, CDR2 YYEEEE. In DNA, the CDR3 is TGTGCCAGCAGCCCCGGGACAGGGGCCTCTGGCGAGCAGTACTTC. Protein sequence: CASSPGTGASGEQYF. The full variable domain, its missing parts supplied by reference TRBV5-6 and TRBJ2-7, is DAGVTQSPTHLIKTRGQQVTLRCSPKSGHDTVSWYQQALGQGPQFIFQYYEEEERQRGNFPDRFSGHQFPNYSSELNVNALLLGDSALYLCASSPGTGASGEQYFGPGTRLTVT.

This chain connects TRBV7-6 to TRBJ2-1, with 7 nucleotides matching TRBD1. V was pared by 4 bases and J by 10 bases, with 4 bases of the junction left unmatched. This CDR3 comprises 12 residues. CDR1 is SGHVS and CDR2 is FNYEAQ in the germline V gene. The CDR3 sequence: CASSSEDREQFF. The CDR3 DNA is TGTGCCAGCAGCTCAGAGGACAGGGAGCAGTTCTTC. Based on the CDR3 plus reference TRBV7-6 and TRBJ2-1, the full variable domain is GAGVSQSPRYKVTKRGQDVALRCDPISGHVSLYWYRQALGQGPEFLTYFNYEAQQDKSGLPNDRFSAERPEGSISTLTIQRTEQRDSAMYRCASSSEDREQFFGPGTRLTVL.

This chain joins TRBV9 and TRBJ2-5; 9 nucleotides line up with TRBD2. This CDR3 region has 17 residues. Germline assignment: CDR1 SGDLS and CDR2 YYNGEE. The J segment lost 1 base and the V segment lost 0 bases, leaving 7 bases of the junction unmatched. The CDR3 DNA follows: TGTGCCAGCAGCGTAGGTTCGCTAGCGGGAATCCAAGAGACCCAGTACTTC. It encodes CASSVGSLAGIQETQYF.

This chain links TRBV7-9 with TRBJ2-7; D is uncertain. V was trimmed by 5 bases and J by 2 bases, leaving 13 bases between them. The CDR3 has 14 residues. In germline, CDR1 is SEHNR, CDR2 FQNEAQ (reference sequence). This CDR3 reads CASSGSRVPYEQYF. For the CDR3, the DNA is TGTGCCAGCAGCGGCTCTCGGGTACCCTACGAGCAGTACTTC.

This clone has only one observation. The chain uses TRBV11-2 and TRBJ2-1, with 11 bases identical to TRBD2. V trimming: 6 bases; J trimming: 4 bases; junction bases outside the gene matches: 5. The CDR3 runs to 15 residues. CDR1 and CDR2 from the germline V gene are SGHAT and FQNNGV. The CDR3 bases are TGTGCCAGCAGTCGGGGGACTAGCGGATACAATGAGCAGTTCTTC. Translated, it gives CASSRGTSGYNEQFF.

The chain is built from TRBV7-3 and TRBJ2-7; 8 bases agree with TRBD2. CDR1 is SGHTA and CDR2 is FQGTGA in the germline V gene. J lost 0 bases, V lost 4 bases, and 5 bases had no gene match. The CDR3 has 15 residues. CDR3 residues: CASSSGLVSSYEQYF. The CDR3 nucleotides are TGTGCCAGCAGCTCGGGACTAGTCAGCTCCTACGAGCAGTACTTC.